Listed below are T cell receptor beta chains from one sample, sequenced in a study of shared clonotypes between healthy human individuals. Repertoires were generated with immunoSEQ multiplex PCR, while TCRdb's copy carries only in-frame clones and drops some. The table shows about 2.4 million clones, with around 94% occurring only once. Sequenced: naive CD4+ T cells sorted from blood. Receptors were obtained from a man aged 18 to 30 in good health. CDR3s leave out the opening cysteine and the closing phenylalanine or tryptophan.

TRBJ1-1 | TRBV4-3 | ASSQLPQGVMNTEAF
TRBJ1-1 | TRBV18 | ASSQISGASMNTEAF
TRBJ1-2 | TRBV10-3 | AISAQEGYGYT
TRBJ1-2 | TRBV11-2 | ASSLGGGSYGYT
TRBJ2-3 | TRBV30 | AWGTTGVTQY
TRBJ1-1 | TRBV10-3 | AISGPQGNTEAF
TRBJ2-5 | TRBV18 | ASSPPVGETQY
TRBJ2-7 | TRBV18 | ASSPPGGGRGSYEQY
TRBJ2-2 | TRBV29-1 | SVLNPTGELF
TRBJ2-5 | TRBV5-6 | ASSLGTSWETQY
TRBJ1-3 | TRBV4-3 | ASSQLGPGHNSGNTIY
TRBJ2-3 | TRBV11-2 | ATQRASGRVSTDTQY
TRBJ2-7 | TRBV5-4 | ASSPDLSPPYEQY
TRBJ2-1 | TRBV18 | ASSPGLVTGNEQF
TRBJ1-3 | TRBV18 | ASSPPGRTEGNTIY
TRBJ2-7 | TRBV19 | ASSIPTGQGTYEQY
TRBJ2-2 | TRBV6-5 | ASSTGGAYTGELF
TRBJ1-1 | TRBV5-1 | ASSLSGMNTEAF
TRBJ1-3 | TRBV18 | ASSPERQGLSGNTIY
TRBJ2-7 | TRBV15 | ATSREAISEQY
TRBJ1-3 | TRBV18 | ASSSGATGNTIY
TRBJ2-2 | TRBV10-2 | ASGDRGFGELF
TRBJ2-7 | TRBV6-5 | ASRAEGRWLY
TRBJ1-5 | TRBV7-2 | ASSLGVDLFQPQH
TRBJ2-1 | TRBV7-3 | ASSNSGGSYNEQF
TRBJ2-7 | TRBV21-1 | ASSKMGSILSYEQY
TRBJ2-3 | TRBV19 | ASGTSGGKTDTQY
TRBJ2-7 | TRBV5-4 | ASSPTGGGPGEQY
TRBJ2-7 | TRBV6-1 | AVTPGTINFEQY